These 10 T cell receptor beta chains originate from one sample sequenced in a study of blood T cell repertoires in COVID-19. Profiling relied on immunoSEQ multiplex PCR, and the TCRdb table lists in-frame clones only, not all of them. The data show about 75,000 clones, 75% to 90% seen once. The specimen was peripheral blood. These receptors were collected from a man aged 80 or over with COVID-19, enrolled during active disease.

This clone came up a few times. The gene calls are TRBV18 and TRBJ1-4; 11 positions match TRBD1. This CDR3 is 17 amino acids long. Germline trimming cut 3 bases from V and 7 bases from J; bases unmatched to any gene: 10. Looked up from germline, CDR1 is KGHSH and CDR2 is LQKENI. The CDR3 region has the DNA TGTGCCAGCTCACCCCTAGCTACCGGGACAGGGGGTGAAAAACTGTTTTTT. Amino acid sequence: CASSPLATGTGGEKLFF.

V usage is TRBV4-3 and J usage is TRBJ2-5; D remains unclear. In germline, CDR1 is LGHNA, CDR2 YSLEER. The V end lost 3 bases, the J end lost 1 base, and 15 bases lay between the germline ends. There are 16 residues in the CDR3. The CDR3 loop is CASSQVYQNPQETQYF. As DNA, the CDR3 is TGCGCCAGCAGCCAGGTTTATCAGAATCCCCAAGAGACCCAGTACTTC.

This chain uses TRBV5-1 with TRBJ1-4; 7 nucleotides line up with TRBD1. The CDR3 is made up of 14 amino acids. From germline, CDR1 is SGHRS and CDR2 YFSETQ. Trimming cost V 4 bases and J 4 bases; bases outside gene matches: 4. CDR3 residues: CASSPRDSNEKLFF. The CDR3 DNA reads TGCGCCAGCAGCCCCCGGGACAGTAATGAAAAACTGTTTTTT.

The rearrangement joins TRBV10-3 to TRBJ1-5, with a tentative D call TRBD1 (5 bases). Germline CDR1 is ENHRY and CDR2 is SYGVKD. The CDR3 is 15 residues long. V dropped 5 bases and J dropped 0 bases, with 11 bases sitting between them. The CDR3 sequence: CAISLSGGSNQPQHF. CDR3 sequence (DNA): TGTGCCATCAGTCTTTCGGGGGGTAGCAATCAGCCCCAGCATTTT.

The chain couples TRBV2 to TRBJ2-5; tentatively, D is TRBD1 (6 bases). Germline V gene data show CDR1 as SNHLY and CDR2 as FYNNEI. Trimming removed 8 bases at V and 3 bases at J, with 7 bases between. The length of the CDR3 is 11 residues. This chain's CDR3 is CASHREETQYF. In DNA form, the CDR3 reads TGTGCCAGCCACAGGGAAGAGACCCAGTACTTC. Together with reference TRBV2 and TRBJ2-5, the CDR3 gives the full variable domain: EPEVTQTPSHQVTQMGQEVILRCVPISNHLYFYWYRQILGQKVEFLVSFYNNEISEKSEIFDDQFSVERPDGSNFTLKIRSTKLEDSAMYFCASHREETQYFGPGTRLLVL.

The CDR3, as DNA: TGTGCTAGAGGAGGCGGGGGGTATGAGCAGTTCTTC. Translating it yields CARGGGGYEQFF. The rearrangement joins TRBV14 to TRBJ2-1; 8 nucleotides agree with TRBD2. CDR1 SGHDN and CDR2 FVKESK come from the germline V gene. This CDR3 spans 12 amino acids.

The chain is built from TRBV27 and TRBJ2-7, with 7 bases lining up with TRBD2. Germline V CDR1 and CDR2: MNHEY, SMNVEV (reference sequence). The CDR3 loop spans 15 amino acids. The trim removed 6 bases at V and 7 bases at J, leaving 15 bases unmatched. The CDR3 DNA is TGTGCCAGCAGGCCGGGAGGCATCATCCTAGGGGAGCAGTACTTC. Amino acid sequence: CASRPGGIILGEQYF.

V gene TRBV6-6 combines with J gene TRBJ2-1; TRBD1 is a possible D gene (5 bases). The CDR3 has 15 residues. Germline V gene sequence: CDR1 MNHNY, CDR2 SVGAGI (reference sequence). The V and J ends lost 2 bases and 3 bases respectively, with 11 bases between them. CDR3 sequence (DNA): TGTGCCAGCAGTTACGGGCAGGGCTTCTACAATGAGCAGTTCTTC. This encodes CASSYGQGFYNEQFF.

The chain recombines TRBV12-3 or TRBV12-4 with TRBJ2-7; D ambiguous. CDR3 size: 11 residues. Trimming cost V 6 bases and J 10 bases, with 13 bases left between them. This CDR3 reads CASSPGVFQYF. The DNA of the CDR3 is TGTGCCAGCAGCCCCGGTGTGTTCCAGTACTTC.

V is TRBV6-1 and J is TRBJ2-3; TRBD2 matches at 9 bases. The CDR3 totals 17 residues. Per the germline V gene, CDR1 is MNHNS and CDR2 is SASEGT. Losses at the gene ends were 4 bases for V and 10 bases for J; bases not matched to a gene: 18. The CDR3 is CASSGYLASGTLKPQYF. The CDR3 region has the DNA TGTGCCAGCAGTGGGTATTTGGCTAGCGGGACTCTCAAACCGCAGTATTTT.